One and the same sample provided the 2 T cell receptor beta chains below, sequenced in a study of blood T cells in healthy people across ages. PCR was performed a second time for 7 to 11 cycles using a sample-barcoded 5' primer and a J-beta primer mix. TCRdb processed the 5' RACE reads anew with MiXCR; each CDR3 protein has one entry. The sample contains 650,000 to 1,000,000 distinct CDR3 sequences, around 36% of which appear only once. The sequencing input was blood. These receptors were taken from a young man in good health.

This clonotype showed up many times. This chain links TRBV15 with TRBJ1-5, with TRBD1 matching over 7 bases. Germline-derived CDR1 and CDR2 are LNHNV and YYDKDF (reference sequence). The J segment lost 8 bases and the V segment lost 3 bases, leaving 10 bases of the junction unmatched. This CDR3 has 15 residues. In DNA form, the CDR3 reads TGTGCCACCAGCAGGACCCGACAGGGTCGAAAGCCCCAGCATTTT. Encoded protein: CATSRTRQGRKPQHF.

The V call is TRBV6-6, the J call TRBJ1-6; D is possibly TRBD1 (5 bases). The CDR3 runs to 16 residues. Deletions cut 0 bases from V and 6 bases from J, with 12 bases between. The germline V gene encodes CDR1 MNHNY and CDR2 SVGAGI (reference sequence). DNA of the CDR3: TGTGCCAGCAGTTACTCGAGGGCAGGGAGTAATTCACCCCTCCACTTT. Its protein product is CASSYSRAGSNSPLHF.